A selection of T cell receptor beta chains follows, all from one sample in a study of breast tumors, draining lymph nodes, adjacent tissues. Using its own MiXCR run on the multiplex PCR reads, TCRdb lists one record per CDR3 protein. The table records about 66,000 distinct CDR3 sequences, around two fifths of them present only once. Sequencing input: breast tumor tissue. These TCRs come from a female donor with breast cancer. Some clones in this sample may be carry-over from other donors' samples. Both conserved end residues are trimmed from each CDR3.

TRBV13	TRBJ2-3	ASSLGGGSGRPDTQY
TRBV11-2	TRBJ2-7	ASSPWSRTYANTGEQY
TRBV9	TRBJ2-6	ASSVVFSGANVLT
TRBV29-1	TRBJ1-2	SVYGTAGDSYGYT
TRBV12-3/TRBV12-4	TRBJ1-2	ASSFGMGIRHT
TRBV18	TRBJ2-5	ASSAQGSGVKTQY
TRBV12-5	TRBJ2-7	ASGSGQGTYEQY
TRBV3-1	TRBJ2-7	ASSQDVAGGPEVSSYEQY
TRBV10-2	TRBJ2-7	ASSSGTGNEQY
TRBV7-6	TRBJ1-4	ASSLEGPSEKLF
TRBV6-6	TRBJ1-4	ASSYESVSLF
TRBV9	TRBJ1-6	ASSAGLENSPLH
TRBV25-1	TRBJ1-2	ASSAGILVGYT
TRBV11-2	TRBJ2-7	ASSLPKGEDYEQY
TRBV12-3/TRBV12-4	TRBJ1-2	ASSLGMGIRHT
TRBV7-9	TRBJ2-2	ASAYGGAGELF
TRBV5-4	TRBJ1-2	ASSRRRDREYNGYT
TRBV19	TRBJ2-5	ASSMDLDRGRMGSQC
TRBV2	TRBJ2-6	ASGAQGFGANVPT
TRBV20-1	TRBJ2-7	SARGPLGTAGDSGQY
TRBV20-1	TRBJ2-7	SGGGTLYEQY
TRBV7-6	TRBJ2-2	ASRANTGELF
TRBV9	TRBJ1-6	ASSVGGSENPPLH
TRBV24-1	TRBJ1-1	ATSALGGEAF
TRBV19	TRBJ1-2	ASSIGELGSGYT
TRBV27	TRBJ2-3	ASRRGQGADTQY
TRBV2	TRBJ1-2	ASSRDPLPNYGYT
TRBV20-1	TRBJ1-4	SASTSGPQHEKLF
TRBV29-1	TRBJ2-6	SVGSTGDNYGANVLT
TRBV3-1	TRBJ2-2	ASSSRLGGGPKAGELF
TRBV20-1	TRBJ2-2	SATPRGATGELF
TRBV19	TRBJ2-3	ASSARRTGTPDTQY
TRBV20-1	TRBJ2-3	SAWSPTDTQY